Presented here are 27 T cell receptor beta chains from one specimen sequenced in a study of cytomegalovirus exposure and HLA in healthy donors. The study ran its PCR with 60 Vbeta and 13 Jbeta primers. Clones were read by immunoSEQ multiplex PCR, and TCRdb kept only the in-frame ones, dropping some. The data hold 150,000 to 200,000 clones, with over 70% observed a single time. Sequencing input: PBMCs. The receptors originated from a female donor in good health and CMV-seronegative.

The chain has TRBV21-1 and TRBJ1-2. TRBV21-1 is a known pseudogene. The CDR3 contains 13 residues. CDR3 protein: CASSKAGLRGYTF. The CDR3 DNA sequence: TGTGCCAGCAGCAAGGCGGGACTCCGAGGCTACACCTTC.

CDR3 sequence reads: CASKLQGASPHTF. The CDR3 coding sequence is TGTGCCAGTAAACTACAGGGGGCGTCTCCCCACACCTTC. This chain links TRBV28 with TRBJ1-2, with 9 bases fitting TRBD1. Germline CDR1 is MDHEN and CDR2 is SYDVKM. The junction had 14 bases not matched to a gene; V was cut back by 9 bases and J by 12 bases. The CDR3 totals 13 residues.

The V gene is TRBV11-2, the J gene TRBJ2-5, with 12 bases lining up with TRBD2. CDR1 is SGHAT and CDR2 is FQNNGV in the germline V gene. V was clipped by 2 bases and J by 7 bases; unmatched bases: 5. The CDR3 is made up of 15 amino acids. The CDR3 DNA follows: TGTGCCAGCAGCTTACTAGCGGGGGGGACCGGGACCCAGTACTTC. Protein sequence: CASSLLAGGTGTQYF.

The CDR3 region has the DNA TGTGCCAGCAGTGGACAGGGTCCGCCTAATGAAAAACTGTTTTTT. This encodes CASSGQGPPNEKLFF. The V gene is TRBV6-5, the J gene TRBJ1-4, with 8 bases that match TRBD1. The trim removed 5 bases at V and 3 bases at J, leaving 5 bases unmatched. The V gene's germline CDR1 is MNHEY and CDR2 SVGAGI. The CDR3 has 15 amino acids.

This clone was recorded once. The chain employs TRBV7-9 and TRBJ1-2, with D perhaps TRBD1 (5 bases). CDR3 size: 13 residues. Germline assignment: CDR1 SEHNR and CDR2 FQNEAQ (reference sequence). V was shortened by 2 bases and J by 6 bases, with 10 bases between the two germline ends. This CDR3 is CASSLTGADGYTF. The DNA for the CDR3 is TGTGCCAGCAGCTTAACTGGGGCGGATGGCTACACCTTC.

V is TRBV4-2 and J is TRBJ2-3; D possibly corresponds to TRBD2 (6 bases). Trimming left V 2 bases short and J 7 bases short, with 19 bases between. Germline-derived CDR1 and CDR2 are LGHNA and YNFKEQ. This CDR3 is built from 16 residues. The CDR3 DNA reads as TGTGCCAGCAGCCAATGGGGGGACCGCACGATGCATACGCAGTATTTT. It codes for CASSQWGDRTMHTQYF.

The rearrangement joins TRBV5-1 to TRBJ1-4; no firm D call. The ends were cut back, 4 bases at V and 3 bases at J, with 10 bases in the middle. CDR1 is SGHRS and CDR2 is YFSETQ in the germline V gene. This CDR3 region has 14 residues. CDR3 DNA sequence: TGCGCCAGCAGCGCGTCGGTGCCTAATGAAAAACTGTTTTTT. Amino acids: CASSASVPNEKLFF.

The chain combines TRBV1 with TRBJ2-5; the table names TRBD1, a call not compared with the DNA. TRBV1 is designated a pseudogene. The CDR3 consists of 16 residues. The CDR3: CTSSQDRDRGGETQYF. CDR3 nucleotide sequence: TGCACCAGCAGCCAAGACCGGGACAGGGGGGGCGAGACCCAGTACTTC.

This chain links TRBV29-1 with TRBJ2-5, with 14 bases aligning to TRBD2. This CDR3 contains 14 residues. J lost 4 bases, V lost 6 bases, and 4 bases had no gene match. CDR1 is SQVTM and CDR2 is ANQGSEA in the germline V gene. CDR3 protein: CSVGTSGSRETQYF. CDR3 nucleotide sequence: TGCAGCGTGGGGACTAGCGGGAGCAGAGAGACCCAGTACTTC.

The chain combines TRBV7-8 with TRBJ2-7; D unclear. With 5 bases removed from V and 5 bases from J, the gap between germline ends came to 7 bases. From germline, CDR1 is SGHVS and CDR2 FQNEAQ. The CDR3 is 11 amino acids. CDR3 bases: TGTGCCAGCAGCATCCAGAACGAGCAGTACTTC. Translation gives CASSIQNEQYF.

This sequence joins TRBV2 and TRBJ2-3; 10 nucleotides agree with TRBD1. The CDR3 extends over 18 amino acids. J was trimmed by 1 base and V by 6 bases; bases with no gene match: 13. From germline, CDR1 is SNHLY and CDR2 FYNNEI. DNA for the CDR3: TGTGCCAGCAGCGGAGACAGGGGGCCGTTCTCGGGCACAGATACGCAGTATTTT. This sequence encodes CASSGDRGPFSGTDTQYF.

This chain joins TRBV6-4 and TRBJ2-3; 11 positions match TRBD1. This CDR3 has 14 residues. V dropped 4 bases and J dropped 4; count of bases not matched to a gene: 1. CDR1 MRHNA and CDR2 SNTAGT come from the germline V gene. CDR3 sequence reads: CASSGGQGADTQYF. The CDR3 DNA sequence: TGTGCCAGCAGTGGGGGACAGGGGGCAGATACGCAGTATTTT.

The chain carries TRBV27 and TRBJ2-7; 7 bases are shared with TRBD1. The length of the CDR3 is 13 residues. CDR1 is MNHEY, CDR2 SMNVEV, per germline (reference sequence). The ends lost 2 bases at V and 3 bases at J; junction bases unmatched: 1. The CDR3 is CASSLGTDYEQYF. CDR3 DNA: TGTGCCAGCAGTTTAGGGACAGACTACGAGCAGTACTTC.

V and J are TRBV7-2 and TRBJ2-7, with a weak D call TRBD2 (5 bases). The CDR3 is made up of 15 amino acids. V dropped 6 bases and J dropped 2 bases, with 17 bases sitting between them. Germline V CDR1 and CDR2: SGHTA, FQGNSA. The DNA for the CDR3 is TGTGCCAGCAGTCGCCGACTAAACCCAACCTACGAGCAGTACTTC. Translation gives CASSRRLNPTYEQYF.

This rearrangement joins TRBV7-9 to TRBJ1-1; 7 nucleotides line up with TRBD1. Germline V gives CDR1 SEHNR, CDR2 FQNEAQ (reference sequence). This CDR3 contains 14 residues. The junction had 5 bases not matched to a gene; V was cut back by 7 bases and J by 0 bases. CDR3 coding DNA: TGTGCCAGCACCCGGGACAGATTGAACACTGAAGCTTTCTTT. It encodes CASTRDRLNTEAFF.

The rearrangement uses TRBV6-5 and TRBJ1-6; tentative D call: TRBD1 (5 bases). This CDR3 contains 13 residues. Germline CDR1 reads MNHEY; CDR2 reads SVGAGI. With 8 bases removed from V and 4 bases from J, the gap between germline ends came to 9 bases. The CDR3 is CASQGPYNSPLHF. CDR3 in DNA: TGTGCCAGCCAGGGCCCATATAATTCACCCCTCCACTTT.

The chain uses TRBV7-3 and TRBJ1-1; weak D call: TRBD1 (6 bases). Between the trimmed V and J ends, which lost 4 bases and 1 base, there was a span of 7 bases. Germline CDR1 and CDR2: SGHTA and FQGTGA. The CDR3 is made up of 13 amino acids. DNA of the CDR3: TGTGCCAGCAGCTGGGGACAGAACACTGAAGCTTTCTTT. Its translation is CASSWGQNTEAFF.

The chain combines TRBV9 with TRBJ2-3; TRBD2 might be the D (6 bases). V was clipped by 4 bases and J by 1 base, with 13 bases between them. Germline V lookup: CDR1 SGDLS, CDR2 YYNGEE. The CDR3 has 15 residues. DNA of the CDR3: TGTGCCAGCAGCATCGCGGAGGGCGGCACAGATACGCAGTATTTT. Protein: CASSIAEGGTDTQYF.

CDR3 amino acids: CASSLGTAPNTGELFF. Here the CDR3 DNA reads TGTGCCAGCAGTTTAGGAACAGCCCCGAACACCGGGGAGCTGTTTTTT. The chain links TRBV28 to TRBJ2-2; no definite D call. The length of the CDR3 is 16 residues. CDR1 and CDR2 (germline): MDHEN, SYDVKM. The V end lost 2 bases, the J end lost 0 bases, and 10 bases lay between the germline ends.

The chain joins TRBV9 to TRBJ2-2; D gene uncertain. Germline values: CDR1 SGDLS, CDR2 YYNGEE. The CDR3 loop spans 17 amino acids. With 0 bases removed from V and 0 bases from J, the gap between germline ends came to 12 bases. The CDR3 DNA is TGTGCCAGCAGCGTAGGGGTAGCCCGTTCGAACACCGGGGAGCTGTTTTTT. Translation gives CASSVGVARSNTGELFF.

This clone was found a few times. In DNA form, the CDR3 reads TGCGCCAGCAGCTTAACTAGCGGGGGGATCTACGAGCAGTACTTC. This sequence encodes CASSLTSGGIYEQYF. The rearrangement uses TRBV4-1 and TRBJ2-7; 12 bases fit TRBD2. V lost 5 bases to trimming and J lost 3 bases; unmatched junction nucleotides: 5. Germline loops: CDR1 MGHRA, CDR2 YSYEKL. This CDR3 has 15 amino acids.

The chain has TRBV6-5 and TRBJ2-7; 7 bases are a match to TRBD1. V shed 3 bases, J shed 4 bases, and the junction held 6 bases outside the gene matches. Germline V gene lookup returns CDR1 MNHEY and CDR2 SVGAGI. This CDR3 spans 14 amino acids. The CDR3 DNA sequence: TGTGCCAGCAGTTATATAGGGGGCCGATACGAGCAGTACTTC. Residues: CASSYIGGRYEQYF.

The genes are TRBV5-8 and TRBJ1-5, with D possibly being TRBD1 (6 bases). V lost 4 bases, J lost 0 bases, and 14 bases lay in between. The germline V gene encodes CDR1 SGHTS and CDR2 YDEGEE. The CDR3 totals 16 residues. Written as DNA, the CDR3 is TGTGCCAGCAGCAATGGACAGAGCTATAGCAATCAGCCCCAGCATTTT. Amino acid sequence: CASSNGQSYSNQPQHF.

The rearrangement uses TRBV28 and TRBJ1-2; D is ambiguous. The CDR3 consists of 13 residues. Germline V gene data show CDR1 as MDHEN and CDR2 as SYDVKM. V was trimmed by 5 bases and J by 2 bases, leaving 9 bases between them. CDR3: CASSMTGNYGYTF. CDR3 nucleotides: TGTGCCAGCAGTATGACTGGGAACTATGGCTACACCTTC.

The genes are TRBV5-1 and TRBJ1-5; TRBD1 matches at 7 bases. The CDR3 is 15 amino acids. Germline loops: CDR1 SGHRS, CDR2 YFSETQ. After removal of 5 bases from V and 1 base from J, the junction contained 6 bases not matched to a gene. As DNA, the CDR3 is TGCGCCAGCAGTCCTACAGGGGTCAGCAATCAGCCCCAGCATTTT. Translating it yields CASSPTGVSNQPQHF. Drawing the rest from reference TRBV5-1 and TRBJ1-5, the complete variable domain is KAGVTQTPRYLIKTRGQQVTLSCSPISGHRSVSWYQQTPGQGLQFLFEYFSETQRNKGNFPGRFSGRQFSNSRSEMNVSTLELGDSALYLCASSPTGVSNQPQHFGDGTRLSIL.

The rearrangement joins TRBV18 to TRBJ2-7; unclear D gene. CDR1 is KGHSH and CDR2 is LQKENI in the germline V gene. The CDR3 spans 14 residues. V was cut by 3 bases and J by 6 bases, with 15 bases left in between. The chain's CDR3 is CASSPPSSSVEQYF. CDR3 bases: TGTGCCAGCTCACCCCCCTCTAGTTCTGTCGAGCAGTACTTC. The entire variable domain, with the rest obtained from reference TRBV18 and TRBJ2-7, is as follows: NAGVMQNPRHLVRRRGQEARLRCSPMKGHSHVYWYRQLPEEGLKFMVYLQKENIIDESGMPKERFSAEFPKEGPSILRIQQVVRGDSAAYFCASSPPSSSVEQYFGPGTRLTVT.

This chain links TRBV4-3 with TRBJ2-1; 8 nucleotides line up with TRBD1. CDR3 length: 14 amino acids. CDR1 is LGHNA and CDR2 is YSLEER in the germline V gene. V dropped 5 bases and J dropped 7; count of bases not matched to a gene: 7. The CDR3 region is CASSVSGGWNEQFF. The CDR3 DNA sequence: TGCGCCAGCAGCGTGTCAGGGGGCTGGAATGAGCAGTTCTTC.